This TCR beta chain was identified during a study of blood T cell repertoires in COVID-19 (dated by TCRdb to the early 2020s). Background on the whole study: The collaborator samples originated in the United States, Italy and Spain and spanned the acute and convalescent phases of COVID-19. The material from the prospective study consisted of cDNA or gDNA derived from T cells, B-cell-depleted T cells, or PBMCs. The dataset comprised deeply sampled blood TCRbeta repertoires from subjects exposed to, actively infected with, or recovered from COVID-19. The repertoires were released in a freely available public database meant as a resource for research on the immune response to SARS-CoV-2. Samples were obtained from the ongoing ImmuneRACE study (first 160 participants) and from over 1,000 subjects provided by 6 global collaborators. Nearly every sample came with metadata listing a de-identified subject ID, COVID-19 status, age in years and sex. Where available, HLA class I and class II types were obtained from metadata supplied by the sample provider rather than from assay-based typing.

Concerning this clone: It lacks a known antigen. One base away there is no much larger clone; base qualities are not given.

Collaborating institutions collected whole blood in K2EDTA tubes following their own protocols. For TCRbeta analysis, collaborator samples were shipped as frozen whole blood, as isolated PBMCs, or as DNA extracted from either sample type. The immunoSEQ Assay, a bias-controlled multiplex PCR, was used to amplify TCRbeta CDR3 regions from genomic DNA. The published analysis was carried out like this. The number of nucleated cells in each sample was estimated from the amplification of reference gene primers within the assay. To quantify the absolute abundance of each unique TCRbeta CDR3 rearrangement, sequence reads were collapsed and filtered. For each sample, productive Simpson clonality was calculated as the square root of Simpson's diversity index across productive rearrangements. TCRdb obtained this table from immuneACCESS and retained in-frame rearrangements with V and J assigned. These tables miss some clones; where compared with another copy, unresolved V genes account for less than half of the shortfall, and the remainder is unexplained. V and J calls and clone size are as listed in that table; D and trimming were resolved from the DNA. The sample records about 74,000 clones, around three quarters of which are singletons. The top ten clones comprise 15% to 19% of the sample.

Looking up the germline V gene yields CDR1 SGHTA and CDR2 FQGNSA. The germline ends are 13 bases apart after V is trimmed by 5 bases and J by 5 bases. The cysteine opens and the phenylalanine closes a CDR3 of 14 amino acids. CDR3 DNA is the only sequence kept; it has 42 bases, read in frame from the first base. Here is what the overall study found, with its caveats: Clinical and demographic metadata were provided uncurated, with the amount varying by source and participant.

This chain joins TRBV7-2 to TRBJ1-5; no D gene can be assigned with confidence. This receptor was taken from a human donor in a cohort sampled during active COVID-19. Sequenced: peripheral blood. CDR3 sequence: CASSPSLVDQPQHF. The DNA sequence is TGTGCCAGCAGCCCGTCCCTAGTCGATCAGCCCCAGCATTTT.